Presented here are 9 T cell receptor beta chains from one specimen sequenced in a study of response to subunit inactivated influenza vaccine. TCRdb ran MiXCR on the RT-PCR reads and lists one entry per CDR3 protein. The repertoire holds hundreds of thousands of distinct CDR3 sequences, with about 15% as singletons. The sample was PBMCs from blood, taken 11 to 12 days after vaccination. The origin of the receptors is a man aged 50 to 59 who received an inactivated influenza vaccine.

To note about this clonotype: A much bigger clone sits one base away, suggesting this may be a read error. The rearrangement joins TRBV4-2 to TRBJ2-2; D might be TRBD1 (6 bases). Per germline, CDR1 LGHNA and CDR2 YNFKEQ. CDR3 length: 14 residues. The CDR3 nucleotides are TGTGCCAGAAGCCAAGAGCAGGGGACCGGGGAGCTGTTTTTT. The encoded protein is CARSQEQGTGELFF.

This clonotype was observed at least ten times. The rearrangement links TRBV12-3 or TRBV12-4 to TRBJ1-3; D may be TRBD1 (6 bases). The CDR3 sequence is 15 residues long. V was pared by 3 bases and J by 0 bases, with 9 bases between. The CDR3 DNA reads TGTGCCAGCAGTTTTGGACAGTACTCTGGAAACACCATATATTTT. This sequence encodes CASSFGQYSGNTIYF.

The CDR3 coding sequence is TGTGCCAGCAGCTTAGTCCAGGGTGTCTCCTACGAGCAGTACTTC. Its translation: CASSLVQGVSYEQYF. The chain uses TRBV7-8 and TRBJ2-7; possible D gene TRBD1, 5 bases. The CDR3 totals 15 residues. The germline V gene has CDR1 SGHVS and CDR2 FQNEAQ. Trimming pared 1 base from V and 0 bases from J, leaving 10 bases between.

The sample holds many counts of this clonotype. The V and J genes are TRBV7-9 and TRBJ2-7; D call uncertain. Germline CDR1 is SEHNR and CDR2 is FQNEAQ (reference sequence). Trimming stripped 1 base from V and 1 base from J, with 14 bases between. The CDR3 has 16 amino acids. The CDR3 DNA reads as TGTGCCAGCAGCTTAGAAAGTTGGGCCCCGTCCTACGAGCAGTACTTC. Residues: CASSLESWAPSYEQYF.

Only a few counts were recorded for this clonotype. The CDR3: CASSQGRVRVREAFF. DNA of the CDR3: TGCGCCAGCAGCCAAGGTAGGGTCAGGGTGCGTGAAGCTTTCTTT. This sequence joins TRBV4-1 and TRBJ1-1; D is perhaps TRBD1 (5 bases). The germline V gene encodes CDR1 MGHRA and CDR2 YSYEKL. The CDR3 is made up of 15 amino acids. The germline V and J ends were trimmed by 1 base and 7 bases, with 16 bases remaining between them.

DNA for the CDR3: TGTGCCAGCAGCTACCGGAACCTCCGGGCAGCCCCACGCACAGATACGCAGTATTTT. The encoded protein is CASSYRNLRAAPRTDTQYF. The chain recombines TRBV28 with TRBJ2-3; the D is unclear. Germline V gives CDR1 MDHEN, CDR2 SYDVKM. Deletions cut 6 bases from V and 1 base from J, with 26 bases between. This CDR3 has 19 residues.

This clonotype has at least ten counts. CDR3 bases: TGTGCCAGCAGCCAAGCAGACGGGGCAGGGGGGCACAATGAGCAGTTCTTC. Translated: CASSQADGAGGHNEQFF. The chain combines TRBV4-2 with TRBJ2-1, with a weak D call TRBD1 (7 bases). In germline, CDR1 is LGHNA, CDR2 YNFKEQ. V was cut by 1 base and J by 5 bases, with 18 bases left in between. The CDR3 is 17 amino acids.

V gene TRBV11-2 combines with J gene TRBJ2-5; a weak D match, TRBD2 (7 bases). V was pared by 1 base and J by 0 bases, with 18 bases between. The CDR3 sequence is 18 residues long. Germline CDR1 is SGHAT and CDR2 is FQNNGV. CDR3 amino acids: CASSLGGGRVGYQETQYF. For the CDR3, the DNA is TGTGCCAGCAGCTTAGGCGGGGGCAGGGTGGGATACCAAGAGACCCAGTACTTC.

This clonotype turned up a few times. The chain is built from TRBV28 and TRBJ1-5, with D perhaps TRBD1 (5 bases). This CDR3 is built from 15 residues. The germline V gene has CDR1 MDHEN and CDR2 SYDVKM. V was shortened by 9 bases and J by 1 base, with 16 bases between the two germline ends. The CDR3 sequence: CASYIGGLSNQPQHF. CDR3 bases: TGTGCCAGTTATATCGGGGGTCTCAGCAATCAGCCCCAGCATTTT.